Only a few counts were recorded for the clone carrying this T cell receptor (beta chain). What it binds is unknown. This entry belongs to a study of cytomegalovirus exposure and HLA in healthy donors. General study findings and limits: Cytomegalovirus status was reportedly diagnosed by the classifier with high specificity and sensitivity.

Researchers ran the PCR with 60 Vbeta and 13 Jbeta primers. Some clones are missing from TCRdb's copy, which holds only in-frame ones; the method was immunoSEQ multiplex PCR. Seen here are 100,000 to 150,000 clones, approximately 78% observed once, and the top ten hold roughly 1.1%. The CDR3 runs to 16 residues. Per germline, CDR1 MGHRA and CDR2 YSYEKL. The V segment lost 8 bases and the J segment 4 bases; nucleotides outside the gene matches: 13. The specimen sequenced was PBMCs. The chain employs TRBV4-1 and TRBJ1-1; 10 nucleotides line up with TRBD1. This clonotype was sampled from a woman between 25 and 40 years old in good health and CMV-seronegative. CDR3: CASGYQTGGAGTEAFF. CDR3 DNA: TGCGCCAGCGGATACCAGACAGGGGGCGCGGGCACTGAAGCTTTCTTT.